Listed below are T cell receptor beta chains from one sample, sequenced in a study of metastatic and nonmetastatic thyroid tumors. Using MiXCR, TCRdb reanalyzed the PCR reads. Here the sample spans about 28,000 clones, about 17% being singletons. Sequencing input: blood. The origin of the receptors is a female donor with papillary thyroid cancer or a benign thyroid nodule (not recorded which). Some clones in this sample may be carry-over from other donors' samples. Both conserved end residues are part of each CDR3. Each record gives: V gene, J gene, clone size, D gene, CDR3 DNA, CDR3 protein. D genes are given only for firm matches. Size tells how often a clone was seen (once, few, many) or the class of an expanded clone, and some rows leave it out.

TRBV5-1,TRBJ1-5,many,.,TGCGCCAGCAGCATAGGGGCCAGTAGCAATCAGCCCCAGCATTTT,CASSIGASSNQPQHF
TRBV6-1,TRBJ2-7,medium-sized,.,TGTGCCGGTGGTCTAACCTACGAGCAGTACTTC,CAGGLTYEQYF
TRBV20-1,TRBJ2-3,many,TRBD2,TGCAGTGCAGCGGGACTAGCGGGGAGCACAGATACGCAGTATTTT,CSAAGLAGSTDTQYF
TRBV9,TRBJ2-1,many,.,TGTGCCAGCAGCGTAGGGGCGACTAGGGTAGATGAGCAGTTCTTC,CASSVGATRVDEQFF
TRBV6-1,TRBJ2-1,medium-sized,.,TGTGCCAGCAGTGAAGGAGGGGGGCGGTACAATGAGCAGTTCTTC,CASSEGGGRYNEQFF
TRBV6-5,TRBJ2-7,medium-sized,.,TGTGCCAGCAGTTACCCAGGGGCCGGGAAAATCCACGAGCAGTACTTC,CASSYPGAGKIHEQYF
TRBV6-1,TRBJ2-2,many,.,TGTGCCAACCTCTTAAGGGCGACCGGGGAGCTGTTTTTT,CANLLRATGELFF
TRBV4-2,TRBJ2-7,many,.,TGTGCCAGCAGCCCTGGGGGGCGGGGCTACGAGCAGTACTTC,CASSPGGRGYEQYF
TRBV7-2,TRBJ2-7,many,TRBD2,TGTGCCAGCAGCTTCTCTAGCGGGAGCTACGAGCAGTACTTC,CASSFSSGSYEQYF
TRBV7-6,TRBJ1-2,many,TRBD1,TGTGCCAGCAGCTCAAGCGCAGGGGGCGCGGGCTACACCTTC,CASSSSAGGAGYTF
TRBV12-3/TRBV12-4,TRBJ2-2,few,.,TGTGCCAGCAGTTCTTGGGTGGGGGGGAACACCGGGGAGCTGTTTTTT,CASSSWVGGNTGELFF
TRBV6-1,TRBJ2-2,medium-sized,.,TGTGCCAGCAGTGGGTCGACATTTCTCGGCACCGGGGAGCTGTTTTTT,CASSGSTFLGTGELFF
TRBV5-4,TRBJ2-3,.,TRBD1,TGTGCCAGCAGAGGGACAGTCCACACAGATACGCAGTATTTT,CASRGTVHTDTQYF
TRBV19,TRBJ1-3,many,.,TGTGCCAGTAACTCCGGGACAAACTCTGGAAACACCATATATTTT,CASNSGTNSGNTIYF
TRBV30,TRBJ2-1,.,.,TGTGCCTGGAGTAATCGGGGGCTCTCCTACAATGAGCAGTTCTTC,CAWSNRGLSYNEQFF
TRBV7-2,TRBJ1-4,.,.,TGTGCCAGCAGCTTGGACAGTTGCTCTTCCGAAAAACTGTTTTTT,CASSLDSCSSEKLFF
TRBV10-3,TRBJ1-6,.,.,TGTGCCATCAGCATAGAGACAGACAATTCACCCCTCCACTTT,CAISIETDNSPLHF
TRBV3-1,TRBJ1-1,many,.,TGTGCCAGCAGCCGTCCGGGGGGAGAAGCTTTCTTT,CASSRPGGEAFF
TRBV10-1,TRBJ2-1,medium-sized,TRBD2,TGCGCCAGCAGTGAGTCGAGCGGGAGGCAGTATGAGCAGTTCTTC,CASSESSGRQYEQFF
TRBV20-1,TRBJ1-1,many,TRBD1,TGCAGTGCTAGAGCTTATGACAGGGCCAACACTGAAGCTTTCTTT,CSARAYDRANTEAFF
TRBV6-1,TRBJ2-4,many,TRBD2,TGTGCCAGCAGCCTTAGCGGGGGGGCCGTAAGCATTCAGTACTTC,CASSLSGGAVSIQYF
TRBV20-1,TRBJ2-1,.,.,TGCAGTGCTAGAGCGGGCCACAATGAGCAGTTCTTC,CSARAGHNEQFF
TRBV11-1,TRBJ2-2,many,TRBD1,TGTGCCAGCAGCCCCCCGGGACAGAGAGACACCGGGGAGCTGTTTTTT,CASSPPGQRDTGELFF
TRBV20-1,TRBJ1-2,few,.,TGCAGTGCTCTTCCTCAGGTAGACTATGGCTACACCTTC,CSALPQVDYGYTF
TRBV3-1,TRBJ1-2,few,.,TGTGCCAGCAGCCAAGTTTACCAGTCTAACTATGGCTACACCTTC,CASSQVYQSNYGYTF
TRBV19,TRBJ2-3,few,.,TGTGCCAGTAGTCCACGGGGGAGTTCAGATACGCAGTATTTT,CASSPRGSSDTQYF
TRBV5-1,TRBJ1-1,many,.,TGCGCCAGCAGAGGGCGAGGGAACACTGAAGCTTTCTTT,CASRGRGNTEAFF